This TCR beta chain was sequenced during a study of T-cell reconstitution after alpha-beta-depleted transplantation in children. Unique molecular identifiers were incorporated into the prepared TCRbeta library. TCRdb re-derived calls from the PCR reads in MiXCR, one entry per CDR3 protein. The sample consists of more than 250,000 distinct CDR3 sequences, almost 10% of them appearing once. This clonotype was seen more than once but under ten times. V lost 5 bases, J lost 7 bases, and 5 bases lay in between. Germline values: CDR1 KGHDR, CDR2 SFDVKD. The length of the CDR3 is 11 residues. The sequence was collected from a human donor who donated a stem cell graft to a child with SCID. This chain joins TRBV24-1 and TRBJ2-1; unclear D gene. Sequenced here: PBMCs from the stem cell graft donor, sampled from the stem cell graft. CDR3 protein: CATSVRNEQFF. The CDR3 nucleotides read TGTGCCACCAGTGTCCGTAATGAGCAGTTCTTC.